This T cell receptor (beta chain) was retrieved from a study of T cells in Graves' hyperthyroidism and ophthalmopathy. There were TCR beta CDR3 regions amplified from RNA transcripts. The study used the HTBI primer set for a first-round RT-PCR of the TCR CDR3. MiXCR, run by TCRdb on the multiplex PCR reads, gives a single entry per CDR3 protein. The table records over 450,000 distinct CDR3 sequences, 17% of them present only once. Researchers barred patients who had uncontrolled infection, other autoimmune disease, pregnancy or lactation. This CDR3 is 13 amino acids long. Germline V gene lookup returns CDR1 KGHSH and CDR2 LQKENI. Trimming cost V 5 bases and J 2 bases; bases outside gene matches: 2. This clonotype has at least ten counts.

Sample: blood. The gene calls are TRBV18 and TRBJ1-1, with 7 bases lining up with TRBD1. This clonotype was sampled from a woman aged 18-29 years with Graves' ophthalmopathy. Here the CDR3 DNA reads TGTGCCAGCTCAACAGGGGAAAACACTGAAGCTTTCTTT. This translates into CASSTGENTEAFF.